One and the same sample provided the 16 T cell receptor beta chains below, sequenced in a study of a mutant IDH1 vaccine in newly diagnosed glioma. Specified time point: baseline, week 1 (first vaccination visit). Treatment noted: pre-vaccination baseline after standard-of-care therapy. Generated by immunoSEQ multiplex PCR, the TCRdb table keeps only in-frame clones and is missing some. Of roughly 70,000 clones listed, around 83% were seen once; the top ten hold 4.6%. The material was peripheral blood mononuclear cells (PBMCs), obtained from a glioma patient treated with radiotherapy, temozolomide or both. These receptors originate from a woman between 18 and 30 years old with glioma. Some clones in this sample may be carry-over from other donors' samples.

The rearrangement uses TRBV7-6 and TRBJ1-2; D not certain. The V gene lost 2 bases and the J gene lost 7 bases, with 17 bases spanning the gap. The CDR3 has 15 amino acids. Germline V gene lookup returns CDR1 SGHVS and CDR2 FNYEAQ. In DNA, the CDR3 is TGTGCCAGCAGCTTACTACACAGTTCCAAGCCTGGCTACACCTTC. Protein product: CASSLLHSSKPGYTF.

The chain is built from TRBV29-1 and TRBJ2-7; 8 nucleotides match TRBD1. Germline V gene data show CDR1 as SQVTM and CDR2 as ANQGSEA. The CDR3 spans 16 residues. V lost 5 bases, J lost 0 bases, and 12 bases stayed unmatched. The CDR3: CSVWDRSSTSSYEQYF. CDR3 sequence (DNA): TGCAGCGTTTGGGACAGGTCGTCGACCAGCTCCTACGAGCAGTACTTC.

V and J are TRBV4-3 and TRBJ2-2; 12 bases fit TRBD2. Per the germline V gene, CDR1 is LGHNA and CDR2 is YSLEER. This CDR3 has 18 residues. V lost 5 bases, J lost 4 bases, and 11 bases stayed unmatched. The CDR3 DNA reads TGCGCCAGCAGCGAGAGGACTAGCGGGGTTTGGTTCACCGGGGAGCTGTTTTTT. Translated: CASSERTSGVWFTGELFF.

This clone was observed a few times. The chain employs TRBV2 and TRBJ2-2; D remains ambiguous. Trimming removed 4 bases at V and 6 bases at J, with 18 bases between. The CDR3 consists of 16 residues. The V gene's germline CDR1 is SNHLY and CDR2 FYNNEI. The CDR3 sequence: CASSASLAWGPGELFF. CDR3 DNA: TGTGCCAGCAGTGCGTCCTTAGCATGGGGTCCCGGGGAGCTGTTTTTT.

Remarks on this clone: A junction boundary mismatches the germline segment, possibly from a read error. The chain recombines TRBV27 with TRBJ2-2; possibly TRBD1 for D (6 bases). CDR3 length equals 17 residues. The germline CDR1 and CDR2 sequences are MNHEY and SMNVEV (reference sequence). CDR3 sequence: CASSLFGQLISTGELFF. The CDR3 DNA sequence: TGTGCTAGCAGTTTATTCGGACAGCTTATCAGCACCGGGGAGCTGTTTTTT.

This clone was recorded at least ten times. This sequence joins TRBV7-9 and TRBJ2-6; D gene uncertain. The V and J ends lost 3 bases and 0 bases respectively, with 9 bases between them. From germline, CDR1 is SEHNR and CDR2 FQNEAQ (reference sequence). CDR3 length: 16 amino acids. The CDR3 region has the DNA TGTGCCAGCAGCTTGTCCCTCTCCTCTGGGGCCAACGTCCTGACTTTC. This sequence encodes CASSLSLSSGANVLTF.

This sequence joins TRBV5-1 and TRBJ1-2; D may be TRBD1 (6 bases). This CDR3 has 15 amino acids. Germline lookup yields CDR1 SGHRS and CDR2 YFSETQ. The V gene lost 0 bases and the J gene lost 6 bases, with 15 bases spanning the gap. The CDR3 DNA is TGCGCCAGCAGCTTGGAGGCGGGGGCGTTGGATGGCTACACCTTC. It specifies CASSLEAGALDGYTF. Complete variable domain (other parts from reference TRBV5-1 and TRBJ1-2): KAGVTQTPRYLIKTRGQQVTLSCSPISGHRSVSWYQQTPGQGLQFLFEYFSETQRNKGNFPGRFSGRQFSNSRSEMNVSTLELGDSALYLCASSLEAGALDGYTFGSGTRLTVV.

The chain combines TRBV12-5 with TRBJ1-2; no definite D call. V gave up 2 bases and J gave up 8 bases, with 9 bases separating them. Germline lookup yields CDR1 LGHNT and CDR2 FRNRAP. The CDR3 contains 12 residues. The CDR3 coding sequence is TGTGCTAGTGGTTTGCCACTCCGAGGCTACACCTTC. It codes for CASGLPLRGYTF.

J is TRBJ2-2 and V is TRBV30; D is possibly TRBD2 (6 bases). The CDR3 is 14 residues long. CDR1 and CDR2 (germline): GTSNPN, SVGIG (reference sequence). Between the trimmed V and J ends, which lost 4 bases and 6 bases, there was a span of 15 bases. CDR3 amino acids: CAWMRLGYSGELFF. CDR3 nucleotides: TGTGCCTGGATGCGACTAGGATACTCCGGGGAGCTGTTTTTT. The full variable domain, in which reference TRBV30 and TRBJ2-2 provide the parts outside the CDR3, is SQTIHQWPATLVQPVGSPLSLECTVEGTSNPNLYWYRQAAGRGLQLLFYSVGIGQISSEVPQNLSASRPQDRQFILSSKKLLLSDSGFYLCAWMRLGYSGELFFGEGSRLTVL.

The genes are TRBV6-5 and TRBJ2-7; D uncertain. Germline V gene lookup returns CDR1 MNHEY and CDR2 SVGAGI. This CDR3 region has 15 residues. Between the trimmed V and J ends, which lost 5 bases and 0 bases, there was a span of 14 bases. In DNA, the CDR3 is TGTGCCAGCAGTCGTATAATAGCCCCCTCCTACGAGCAGTACTTC. It is translated as CASSRIIAPSYEQYF.

This clone was detected only once. The chain joins TRBV6-1 to TRBJ2-7, with a tentative D call TRBD2 (5 bases). CDR1 and CDR2 from the germline V gene are MNHNS and SASEGT. The CDR3 totals 14 residues. With 3 bases removed from V and 4 bases from J, the gap between germline ends came to 13 bases. CDR3 residues: CASSDSGEEYEQYF. Written as DNA, the CDR3 is TGTGCCAGCAGTGACAGCGGAGAAGAATACGAGCAGTACTTC.

The rearrangement uses TRBV15 and TRBJ1-1; TRBD1 is a possible D gene (6 bases). This CDR3 contains 12 residues. Looked up from germline, CDR1 is LNHNV and CDR2 is YYDKDF (reference sequence). With 4 bases removed from V and 4 bases from J, the gap between germline ends came to 7 bases. This CDR3 is CATSIGGTEAFF. The CDR3 DNA is TGTGCCACCAGCATAGGGGGCACTGAAGCTTTCTTT.

For the CDR3, the DNA is TGTGCCAGCGTAGACGGTTACAATGAGCAGTTCTTC. This sequence encodes CASVDGYNEQFF. The chain employs TRBV18 and TRBJ2-1; D not resolved. Trimming left V 8 bases short and J 4 bases short, with 9 bases between. The CDR3 length is 12 residues. Germline V lookup: CDR1 KGHSH, CDR2 LQKENI.

This chain uses TRBV2 with TRBJ1-2; possible D gene TRBD1, 6 bases. The CDR3 covers 17 residues. The V and J ends lost 2 bases and 0 bases respectively, with 16 bases between them. The germline CDR1 and CDR2 sequences are SNHLY and FYNNEI. CDR3 sequence reads: CASSERGSGVSNYGYTF. The CDR3 DNA reads as TGTGCCAGCAGTGAACGAGGGTCAGGGGTCTCTAACTATGGCTACACCTTC.

This sequence joins TRBV7-8 and TRBJ1-1; 7 positions match TRBD1. CDR3 size: 17 residues. CDR1 is SGHVS and CDR2 is FQNEAQ in the germline V gene. V was pared by 1 base and J by 2 bases, with 10 bases of the junction left unmatched. CDR3 amino acids: CASSLGLFRGGNTEAFF. The CDR3 DNA sequence: TGTGCCAGCAGCTTAGGTCTCTTCAGGGGGGGCAACACTGAAGCTTTCTTT.

The chain couples TRBV19 to TRBJ2-2, with D possibly TRBD2 on 6 matching bases. V was shortened by 7 bases and J by 4 bases, with 13 bases between the two germline ends. Germline values: CDR1 LNHDA, CDR2 SQIVND (reference sequence). CDR3 length equals 14 residues. The CDR3 bases are TGTGCCAGTAAGCTCGGGAGAGGCACCGGGGAGCTGTTTTTT. This gives the protein CASKLGRGTGELFF. Looking up the rest from reference TRBV19 and TRBJ2-2 gives the full variable domain: DGGITQSPKYLFRKEGQNVTLSCEQNLNHDAMYWYRQDPGQGLRLIYYSQIVNDFQKGDIAEGYSVSREKKESFPLTVTSAQKNPTAFYLCASKLGRGTGELFFGEGSRLTVL.